This T cell receptor (beta chain) was obtained from a study of T cells after yellow fever vaccination. Study-wide results and caveats: Detected again after the booster were most primary-vaccination clones, at 95% to 96% CD4 and around 91% CD8. It was the secondary response that reached its peak faster, day 5 versus 15, but it was weaker.

Synthesis of TCR cDNA relied on 5'RACE template switching, which attached a universal primer site and UMIs. TCRdb re-called the 5' RACE reads through MiXCR, storing one row per CDR3 protein. The table includes 250,000 to 400,000 distinct CDR3 sequences, roughly 4.3% detected once. This clonotype came up a few times. Its specificity is not known. Germline V gene sequence: CDR1 MGHRA, CDR2 YSYEKL. V shed 1 base and J shed 4 bases, with 10 bases lying between them. This CDR3 has 15 residues. This clonotype originated in a young man who received the YFV17D yellow fever vaccine. Material: PBMCs, obtained 15 days after the yellow fever booster vaccination. The V gene is TRBV4-1, the J gene TRBJ2-2, with a possible D match to TRBD1 (6 bases). CDR3 coding DNA: TGCGCCAGCAGCCAAGGGGACATCCCCACCGGGGAGCTGTTTTTT. It yields the protein CASSQGDIPTGELFF.